These 28 T cell receptor beta chains came from one sample sequenced in a study of T cell repertoires in aging, cancer and after chemotherapy. The template was genomic DNA from peripheral blood, not RNA. A mixed TRB-A/B primer pool amplified rearranged TRB by multiplex touch-down PCR. TCRdb redid the calling of the multiplex PCR reads with MiXCR, one entry per CDR3 protein. The repertoire holds about 5,000 distinct CDR3 sequences, around 20% seen once, with 3.5% to 4.5% in the top ten. The source material was blood. These receptors originate from a human donor with a blood cancer.

This clonotype is termed medium-sized. The chain employs TRBV30 and TRBJ2-7; tentatively, D is TRBD1 (7 bases). The V gene's germline CDR1 is GTSNPN and CDR2 SVGIG (reference sequence). Trimming removed 3 bases from V and 2 bases from J, with 14 bases in between. This CDR3 has 14 amino acids. The CDR3 is CAWSAGQFTYEQYF. In DNA, the CDR3 is TGTGCCTGGAGCGCGGGACAGTTCACCTACGAGCAGTACTTC.

With respect to this clonotype: Just one base apart from a much larger clone, this may be a read error. CDR3 bases: TGTGCCAGCAGTTGCTCAAGTAGACGAGCTAACTATGGCTACACCTTC. Amino acids: CASSCSSRRANYGYTF. The chain is built from TRBV6-5 and TRBJ1-2, with D uncertain. This CDR3 contains 16 residues. Germline CDR1 and CDR2: MNHEY and SVGAGI. The ends were cut back, 4 bases at V and 0 bases at J, with 15 bases in the middle.

Remarks on this clonotype: Sequence at one end of the junction differs from germline and may be a read error. The chain joins TRBV5-5 to TRBJ2-3, with 10 bases lining up with TRBD2. The V gene's germline CDR1 is SGHKS and CDR2 YYEKEE (reference sequence). CDR3 length equals 16 residues. Written as DNA, the CDR3 is TGCGCCAGCAGCTGGACTAGCGGAAGTGGAACAGATACGCAGTATTTT. It codes for CASSWTSGSGTDTQYF.

This clonotype is deemed medium-sized. V is TRBV27 and J is TRBJ2-7; TRBD2 agrees at 12 bases. The germline V gene has CDR1 MNHEY and CDR2 SMNVEV (reference sequence). CDR3 size: 17 residues. Trimming cost V 3 bases and J 0 bases; bases outside gene matches: 6. CDR3 region: CASSLGRTSGDSYEQYF. CDR3 in DNA: TGTGCCAGCAGTTTGGGACGGACTAGCGGGGACTCCTACGAGCAGTACTTC.

The chain has TRBV5-1 and TRBJ2-1; D call uncertain. CDR3 length equals 16 residues. From germline, CDR1 is SGHRS and CDR2 YFSETQ. With 2 bases removed from V and 0 bases from J, the gap between germline ends came to 12 bases. CDR3 sequence (DNA): TGCGCCAGCAGCTTCTGGGTAAGGAGCTCCTACAATGAGCAGTTCTTC. Its protein is CASSFWVRSSYNEQFF.

A few counts support this clonotype. The chain combines TRBV5-1 with TRBJ2-3, with 10 bases that match TRBD1. V trimming: 0 bases; J trimming: 3 bases; junction bases outside the gene matches: 4. The CDR3 length is 16 residues. Germline values: CDR1 SGHRS, CDR2 YFSETQ. CDR3 sequence: CASSLVGQGPTDTQYF. As DNA, the CDR3 is TGCGCCAGCAGCTTGGTGGGACAGGGGCCTACAGATACGCAGTATTTT.

This clonotype appeared a few times. The chain recombines TRBV11-3 with TRBJ1-1; TRBD1 aligns across 8 bases. CDR1 and CDR2 (germline): SGHNT, YENEEA. The CDR3 contains 14 residues. V lost 7 bases and J lost 1; bases outside the gene matches: 5. Here the CDR3 reads CASTQGAGNTEAFF. The CDR3 DNA is TGTGCCAGCACCCAGGGGGCAGGGAACACTGAAGCTTTCTTT.

This clonotype is medium-sized. This chain joins TRBV27 and TRBJ1-2, with a tentative D call TRBD1 (5 bases). Trimming pared 6 bases from V and 0 bases from J, leaving 17 bases between. Germline CDR1 reads MNHEY; CDR2 reads SMNVEV (reference sequence). This CDR3 has 16 residues. Written as DNA, the CDR3 is TGTGCCAGCAGCACTCACTACGACAGAGCTAACTATGGCTACACCTTC. This gives the protein CASSTHYDRANYGYTF.

This clonotype counts as medium-sized. The rearrangement joins TRBV6-4 to TRBJ2-3, with 8 positions matching TRBD2. CDR1 and CDR2 from the germline V gene are MRHNA and SNTAGT. The CDR3 has 16 residues. V shed 6 bases and J 2 bases; nucleotides not matched to a gene: 10. In nucleotides, the CDR3 is TGTGCCAGCAGCCCTACCCCAGCGGGGGACACAGATACGCAGTATTTT. Protein product: CASSPTPAGDTDTQYF.

The chain has TRBV28 and TRBJ2-7, with 15 bases fitting TRBD2. J was trimmed by 2 bases and V by 5 bases; bases with no gene match: 4. CDR1 MDHEN and CDR2 SYDVKM come from the germline V gene. This CDR3 region has 16 residues. For the CDR3, the DNA is TGTGCCAGCAGTCGGACTAGCGGGGGGGCAGCCTACGAGCAGTACTTC. It encodes CASSRTSGGAAYEQYF. Full variable domain (remainder filled in from reference TRBV28 and TRBJ2-7): DVKVTQSSRYLVKRTGEKVFLECVQDMDHENMFWYRQDPGLGLRLIYFSYDVKMKEKGDIPEGYSVSREKKERFSLILESASTNQTSMYLCASSRTSGGAAYEQYFGPGTRLTVT.

By frequency in the sample, this clonotype is medium-sized. The chain recombines TRBV11-3 with TRBJ2-7; D is possibly TRBD1 (7 bases). Per germline, CDR1 SGHNT and CDR2 YENEEA. CDR3 length: 16 residues. V was trimmed by 0 bases and J by 3 bases, leaving 15 bases between them. This CDR3 reads CASSLDLTGEVYEQYF. DNA of the CDR3: TGTGCCAGCAGCTTAGATCTCACAGGGGAGGTCTACGAGCAGTACTTC.

This clonotype was seen a handful of times. In DNA form, the CDR3 reads TGCAGTGCTAGTAGTAATTCCGGAAGTGAGCAGTTCTTC. It translates to CSASSNSGSEQFF. This chain connects TRBV20-1 to TRBJ2-1; D gene ambiguous. The CDR3 contains 13 residues. V was pared by 3 bases and J by 9 bases, with 15 bases between. From germline, CDR1 is DFQATT and CDR2 SNEGSKA (reference sequence).

This clonotype was seen more than once but under ten times. This chain joins TRBV7-9 and TRBJ2-7; D remains ambiguous. V was shortened by 4 bases and J by 4 bases, with 8 bases between the two germline ends. The germline gives CDR1 SEHNR, CDR2 FQNEAQ (reference sequence). The CDR3 runs to 12 residues. The CDR3 reads CASSSLDYEQYF. CDR3 DNA: TGTGCCAGCAGCTCCCTCGATTACGAGCAGTACTTC.

There are a few counts of this clonotype. The chain has TRBV20-1 and TRBJ2-2, with unresolved D. Germline-derived CDR1 and CDR2 are DFQATT and SNEGSKA (reference sequence). V lost 0 bases, J lost 2 bases, and 10 bases lay in between. The CDR3 sequence is 15 residues long. As DNA, the CDR3 is TGCAGTGCTAGAGATCCGCGACAAAACACCGGGGAGCTGTTTTTT. This sequence encodes CSARDPRQNTGELFF.

The chain has TRBV7-9 and TRBJ2-1; D not certain. The CDR3 loop spans 13 amino acids. CDR1 SEHNR and CDR2 FQNEAQ come from the germline V gene (reference sequence). The V end lost 0 bases, the J end lost 10 bases, and 10 bases lay between the germline ends. CDR3 sequence (DNA): TGTGCCAGCAGCTTAGCGCGAAATAGGGAGCAGTTCTTC. This encodes CASSLARNREQFF.

The rearrangement joins TRBV29-1 to TRBJ2-3; 9 nucleotides match TRBD2. Per the germline V gene, CDR1 is SQVTM and CDR2 is ANQGSEA. J gave up 2 bases and V 5 bases, and 8 bases lay outside the gene matches. This CDR3 is 15 amino acids long. CDR3 coding DNA: TGCAGCGTTATGGGGGCTAGCGGGAACACAGATACGCAGTATTTT. This translates into CSVMGASGNTDTQYF.

This rearrangement joins TRBV12-3 or TRBV12-4 to TRBJ2-1; TRBD2 matches 10 bases. The CDR3 is 16 residues long. V trimming: 4 bases; J trimming: 10 bases; junction bases outside the gene matches: 13. CDR3 bases: TGTGCCAGCAGTTCGCCTCCGGGACTAGCGCTAGAAGAGCAGTTCTTC. It yields the protein CASSSPPGLALEEQFF.

Points on this clonotype: This could be a read error, since a much larger clone is one nucleotide away. This rearrangement joins TRBV6-4 to TRBJ2-3, with D possibly TRBD2 on 5 matching bases. This CDR3 spans 15 amino acids. The V end lost 0 bases, the J end lost 5 bases, and 12 bases lay between the germline ends. Looked up from germline, CDR1 is MRHNA and CDR2 is SNTAGT. CDR3 sequence reads: CASSDSPRGRDTQYF. CDR3 nucleotide sequence: TGTGCCAGCAGTGACTCGCCTAGAGGGAGAGATACGCAGTATTTT.

This clonotype counts as medium-sized. The chain employs TRBV6-6 and TRBJ1-1; no firm D call. Germline CDR1 MNHNY, CDR2 SVGAGI (reference sequence). This CDR3 is 13 amino acids long. V dropped 6 bases and J dropped 1 base, with 9 bases sitting between them. The CDR3 nucleotides are TGTGCCAGCAGGGTGTCCCCGAACACTGAAGCTTTCTTT. Translating it yields CASRVSPNTEAFF.

The chain links TRBV20-1 to TRBJ2-3; 11 bases align to TRBD2. The CDR3 consists of 14 residues. The V gene's germline CDR1 is DFQATT and CDR2 SNEGSKA (reference sequence). Losses at the gene ends were 7 bases for V and 3 bases for J; bases not matched to a gene: 6. This chain's CDR3 is CSELGTSGTDTQYF. CDR3 sequence (DNA): TGCAGTGAACTCGGGACTAGCGGAACAGATACGCAGTATTTT.

This clonotype was recorded a few times. This chain links TRBV10-1 with TRBJ2-3; a weak D match, TRBD2 (6 bases). From germline, CDR1 is WNHNN and CDR2 SYGVQD (reference sequence). CDR3 length: 14 residues. Trimming took off 6 bases at V and 0 bases at J, with 10 bases between the two ends. The CDR3 region is CASSSGLSTDTQYF. CDR3 DNA sequence: TGCGCCAGCAGCTCGGGACTGAGCACAGATACGCAGTATTTT.

This clonotype was seen a handful of times. The chain employs TRBV6-2 or TRBV6-3 and TRBJ1-5; TRBD1 is a possible D gene (5 bases). Germline CDR1 is MNHEY and CDR2 is SVGEGT. There are 14 residues in the CDR3. The V and J ends lost 7 bases and 3 bases respectively, with 13 bases between them. CDR3 in DNA: TGTGCCAGCACCCTGGGGGAGTACAATCAGCCCCAGCATTTT. This encodes CASTLGEYNQPQHF.

This clonotype is judged medium-sized. The chain carries TRBV18 and TRBJ2-5; D is perhaps TRBD2 (6 bases). V was clipped by 4 bases and J by 1 base, with 7 bases between them. CDR1 is KGHSH, CDR2 LQKENI, per germline. The CDR3 runs to 13 residues. The CDR3 loop is CASSQLAQETQYF. In nucleotides, the CDR3 is TGTGCCAGCTCACAACTAGCCCAAGAGACCCAGTACTTC.

This clonotype is medium-sized by share. The chain is built from TRBV29-1 and TRBJ2-7; 7 nucleotides align to TRBD2. The ends lost 4 bases at V and 2 bases at J; junction bases unmatched: 5. From germline, CDR1 is SQVTM and CDR2 ANQGSEA. The CDR3 is made up of 13 amino acids. The CDR3: CSVGSGTTYEQYF. CDR3 bases: TGCAGCGTTGGATCCGGGACTACCTACGAGCAGTACTTC.

This clonotype is medium-sized (0.01 to 0.1%). V is TRBV6-1 and J is TRBJ2-2, with 14 bases that match TRBD2. The CDR3 covers 16 residues. Germline trimming cut 7 bases from V and 4 bases from J; bases unmatched to any gene: 5. Germline V CDR1 and CDR2: MNHNS, SASEGT. CDR3 in DNA: TGTGCCAGCATGAAGGGACTAGCGGGGGCCACCGGGGAGCTGTTTTTT. It yields the protein CASMKGLAGATGELFF.

By share, this clonotype counts as medium-sized (0.01 to 0.1%). V and J are TRBV10-3 and TRBJ2-5; TRBD1 or TRBD2 may be the D gene (6 bases each). Trimming removed 4 bases from V and 5 bases from J, with 11 bases in between. The germline V gene encodes CDR1 ENHRY and CDR2 SYGVKD. The CDR3 is made up of 13 amino acids. The CDR3 bases are TGTGCCATCAGTGCGGGGGCCGGGGAGACCCAGTACTTC. Amino acid sequence: CAISAGAGETQYF.

This clonotype has more than one count but fewer than ten. The CDR3 loop reads CSARDTGGRRTGELFF. Here the CDR3 DNA reads TGCAGTGCTAGAGATACAGGGGGCCGACGAACCGGGGAGCTGTTTTTT. The chain employs TRBV20-1 and TRBJ2-2, with 9 nucleotides matching TRBD1. J lost 5 bases, V lost 0 bases, and 7 bases had no gene match. CDR1 DFQATT and CDR2 SNEGSKA come from the germline V gene (reference sequence). The CDR3 covers 16 residues.

The chain recombines TRBV20-1 with TRBJ2-7; 7 bases align to TRBD2. Germline CDR1 reads DFQATT; CDR2 reads SNEGSKA (reference sequence). The J segment lost 5 bases and the V segment lost 0 bases, leaving 13 bases of the junction unmatched. This CDR3 contains 16 residues. The CDR3 spells CSARDTKRENDDEQYF. The CDR3 nucleotides read TGCAGTGCTAGAGATACGAAGCGGGAAAATGACGACGAGCAGTACTTC.